These 31 T cell receptor beta chains were sequenced from one sample in a study of identical twins. Via MiXCR, TCRdb re-called the 5' RACE reads, giving one row per CDR3 protein. The table records 250,000 to 300,000 distinct CDR3 sequences, 8.5% to 9.5% of them present only once. These data were also filed under a second study, of yellow fever vaccine responses in identical twins.

The material sequenced was CD8+ T cells sorted from blood. Receptors originate from a woman between 18 and 29 years old in good health.

At least ten counts were recorded for this clonotype. J is TRBJ2-1 and V is TRBV19; the D gene is possibly TRBD2 (5 bases). This CDR3 spans 15 amino acids. V lost 5 bases and J 3 bases, leaving 14 bases between the germline ends. Germline CDR1 reads LNHDA; CDR2 reads SQIVND (reference sequence). CDR3 amino acids: CASSPFLEGYNEQFF. The CDR3 DNA follows: TGTGCCAGTAGTCCCTTCCTCGAGGGCTACAATGAGCAGTTCTTC.

The V call is TRBV5-5, the J call TRBJ2-5, with a tentative D call TRBD2 (6 bases). CDR3 length: 15 residues. Germline CDR1 is SGHKS and CDR2 is YYEKEE (reference sequence). V was trimmed by 2 bases and J by 5 bases, leaving 16 bases between them. CDR3 protein: CASSFVREGRETQYF. CDR3 nucleotide sequence: TGTGCCAGCAGCTTTGTGCGGGAAGGAAGGGAGACCCAGTACTTC.

The chain has TRBV4-2 and TRBJ2-1; TRBD2 aligns across 7 bases. V trimming: 0 bases; J trimming: 12 bases; junction bases outside the gene matches: 17. Germline-derived CDR1 and CDR2 are LGHNA and YNFKEQ. The CDR3 length is 17 residues. The CDR3 nucleotides are TGTGCCAGCAGCCAAGATCTGGCCATACTAGCGTACTCATCGCAGTTCTTC. This translates into CASSQDLAILAYSSQFF.

CDR3 residues: CASSPGPRGGFNEQFF. In DNA form, the CDR3 reads TGTGCCAGCAGCCCCGGCCCCAGGGGAGGGTTCAATGAGCAGTTCTTC. The chain is built from TRBV11-2 and TRBJ2-1; the D gene is possibly TRBD2 (7 bases). Per the germline V gene, CDR1 is SGHAT and CDR2 is FQNNGV. The V gene lost 5 bases and the J gene lost 6 bases, with 20 bases spanning the gap. The CDR3 consists of 16 residues.

The chain combines TRBV10-3 with TRBJ2-3; 8 bases line up with TRBD1. Germline-derived CDR1 and CDR2 are ENHRY and SYGVKD. With V trimmed by 1 base and J by 5 bases, 5 bases remained unmatched. The CDR3 extends over 15 amino acids. CDR3 DNA: TGTGCCATCAGTGAGTTCGACAGGGGTGTAGATACGCAGTATTTT. Its protein product is CAISEFDRGVDTQYF.

This clonotype was seen repeatedly, ten times or more. The V gene is TRBV4-1, the J gene TRBJ1-5, with D maybe TRBD1 (5 bases). This CDR3 contains 14 residues. Germline V gene sequence: CDR1 MGHRA, CDR2 YSYEKL. Trimming stripped 1 base from V and 5 bases from J, with 9 bases between. The CDR3 here is CASSQVDSHQPQHF. The CDR3 DNA sequence: TGCGCCAGCAGCCAAGTCGACAGCCATCAGCCCCAGCATTTT.

This clonotype was observed many times. The V call is TRBV18, the J call TRBJ2-7; D gene unclear. This CDR3 comprises 14 residues. CDR1 is KGHSH, CDR2 LQKENI, per germline. The germline V and J ends were trimmed by 3 bases and 3 bases, with 12 bases remaining between them. CDR3 residues: CASSPSGRIYEQYF. CDR3 DNA sequence: TGTGCCAGCTCACCGTCTGGACGGATCTACGAGCAGTACTTC.

In this sample, this clonotype turned up a few times. This chain uses TRBV20-1 with TRBJ2-3; D is possibly TRBD1 (6 bases). The CDR3 contains 15 residues. Germline loops: CDR1 DFQATT, CDR2 SNEGSKA (reference sequence). V lost 6 bases and J 6 bases, leaving 22 bases between the germline ends. The CDR3 DNA is TGCAGTGCCGCTTCGTACAGGGACAACAGGGATACGCAGTATTTT. Translation gives CSAASYRDNRDTQYF.

This clonotype was seen repeatedly, ten times or more. The V and J genes are TRBV4-3 and TRBJ2-3; 7 bases are shared with TRBD1. Germline V gene data show CDR1 as LGHNA and CDR2 as YSLEER. J gave up 4 bases and V 1 base, and 5 bases lay outside the gene matches. CDR3 length: 15 residues. CDR3 amino acids: CASSQVRGNPDTQYF. CDR3 bases: TGCGCCAGCAGCCAAGTCAGGGGGAATCCAGATACGCAGTATTTT.

V gene TRBV6-2 or TRBV6-3 combines with J gene TRBJ2-7, with TRBD1 matching 7 bases. V shed 2 bases and J 0 bases; nucleotides not matched to a gene: 4. The CDR3 is 15 amino acids. Per germline, CDR1 MNHEY and CDR2 SVGEGT. In DNA, the CDR3 is TGTGCCAGCAGTTACCCAGGACAGGCCTCCTACGAGCAGTACTTC. It yields the protein CASSYPGQASYEQYF.

In this sample, this clonotype turned up a few times. The chain combines TRBV7-8 with TRBJ2-3; 9 positions agree with TRBD2. V shed 2 bases, J shed 2 bases, and the junction held 5 bases outside the gene matches. This CDR3 comprises 16 residues. Germline values: CDR1 SGHVS, CDR2 FQNEAQ. CDR3 region: CASSLFVAGDTDTQYF. In DNA form, the CDR3 reads TGTGCCAGCAGCTTATTCGTAGCGGGAGACACAGATACGCAGTATTTT.

The chain joins TRBV13 to TRBJ2-7; D is possibly TRBD1 or TRBD2 (7 bases each). From germline, CDR1 is PRHDT and CDR2 FYEKMQ (reference sequence). The CDR3 is made up of 14 amino acids. Trimming removed 4 bases from V and 6 bases from J, with 16 bases in between. CDR3 coding DNA: TGTGCCAGCAGCTCAGGGGGGGGCCCCACCGAGCAGTACTTC. Amino acid sequence: CASSSGGGPTEQYF.

This clonotype was found many times. The chain links TRBV25-1 to TRBJ2-7; 7 bases agree with TRBD2. CDR1 MGHDK and CDR2 SYGVNS come from the germline V gene. The length of the CDR3 is 15 residues. The V and J ends lost 3 bases and 7 bases, in that order; junction bases with no gene match: 12. The DNA of the CDR3 is TGTGCCAGCAGTGACTTGGCTAGCGGCCCCGGGGAGCAGTACTTC. This sequence encodes CASSDLASGPGEQYF.

This clonotype was counted only a few times. The chain employs TRBV15 and TRBJ2-7, with D hard to call. From germline, CDR1 is LNHNV and CDR2 YYDKDF (reference sequence). This CDR3 has 15 amino acids. The V gene lost 1 base and the J gene lost 3 bases, with 13 bases spanning the gap. CDR3 region: CATSRGMRLDYEQYF. The CDR3 nucleotides read TGTGCCACCAGCAGAGGAATGCGACTGGACTACGAGCAGTACTTC.

This clonotype has at least ten counts. The J gene is TRBJ1-1, the V gene TRBV12-3 or TRBV12-4, with 9 bases lining up with TRBD1. V lost 6 bases and J lost 1; bases outside the gene matches: 6. This CDR3 is built from 15 residues. Here the CDR3 reads CASSPTGGWNTEAFF. In nucleotides, the CDR3 is TGTGCCAGCAGCCCTACAGGGGGCTGGAACACTGAAGCTTTCTTT.

The V call is TRBV4-3, the J call TRBJ1-4; TRBD1 is a possible D gene (5 bases). The CDR3 is 13 residues long. Trimming cost V 3 bases and J 8 bases, with 10 bases left between them. The germline CDR1 and CDR2 sequences are LGHNA and YSLEER. In DNA, the CDR3 is TGCGCCAGCAGCCAGGTGTCAGGGGAAAAACTGTTTTTT. This encodes CASSQVSGEKLFF.

The chain joins TRBV14 to TRBJ2-5, with 8 bases matching TRBD2. The trim removed 4 bases at V and 5 bases at J, leaving 6 bases unmatched. There are 14 residues in the CDR3. Germline CDR1 reads SGHDN; CDR2 reads FVKESK. DNA for the CDR3: TGTGCCAGCAGCCCCTTAGCGGGGACGGAGACCCAGTACTTC. It yields the protein CASSPLAGTETQYF.

This clonotype was counted a few times. The gene calls are TRBV5-6 and TRBJ1-3; 7 bases agree with TRBD1. The germline gives CDR1 SGHDT, CDR2 YYEEEE. CDR3 length equals 16 residues. V was pared by 4 bases and J by 2 bases, with 9 bases of the junction left unmatched. CDR3 DNA sequence: TGTGCCAGCAGCGTGAACCGCAGGGGGGCTGGAAACACCATATATTTT. Translated, it gives CASSVNRRGAGNTIYF. Full variable domain (missing parts from reference TRBV5-6 and TRBJ1-3): DAGVTQSPTHLIKTRGQQVTLRCSPKSGHDTVSWYQQALGQGPQFIFQYYEEEERQRGNFPDRFSGHQFPNYSSELNVNALLLGDSALYLCASSVNRRGAGNTIYFGEGSWLTVV.

This clonotype was counted at least ten times. This rearrangement joins TRBV4-3 to TRBJ2-7; a weak D match, TRBD2 (5 bases). The CDR3 has 13 amino acids. CDR1 is LGHNA, CDR2 YSLEER, per germline. V was clipped by 2 bases and J by 1 base, with 6 bases between them. CDR3 amino acids: CASSQTRSYEQYF. The CDR3 coding sequence is TGCGCCAGCAGCCAAACTAGGTCCTACGAGCAGTACTTC.

This clonotype was counted between two and nine times. This chain links TRBV7-9 with TRBJ2-1; 10 bases agree with TRBD1. Germline-derived CDR1 and CDR2 are SEHNR and FQNEAQ (reference sequence). The CDR3 consists of 16 residues. Germline trimming cut 6 bases from V and 7 bases from J; bases unmatched to any gene: 12. The chain's CDR3 is CASRPAGDRGFNEQFF. Here the CDR3 DNA reads TGTGCCAGCAGACCCGCAGGGGACAGGGGCTTTAATGAGCAGTTCTTC. The full variable domain, its missing parts supplied by reference TRBV7-9 and TRBJ2-1, is DTGVSQNPRHKITKRGQNVTFRCDPISEHNRLYWYRQTLGQGPEFLTYFQNEAQLEKSRLLSDRFSAERPKGSFSTLEIQRTEQGDSAMYLCASRPAGDRGFNEQFFGPGTRLTVL.

In its sample, this clonotype was seen many times. The chain links TRBV7-9 to TRBJ2-7; 10 bases line up with TRBD2. Germline V CDR1 and CDR2: SEHNR, FQNEAQ (reference sequence). V gave up 4 bases and J gave up 4 bases; unmatched junction bases: 10. CDR3 size: 16 residues. CDR3 protein: CASSYGLGLAIYEQYF. The CDR3 coding sequence is TGTGCCAGCAGCTATGGTCTGGGACTAGCGATATACGAGCAGTACTTC. Full variable domain (remainder filled in from reference TRBV7-9 and TRBJ2-7): DTGVSQNPRHKITKRGQNVTFRCDPISEHNRLYWYRQTLGQGPEFLTYFQNEAQLEKSRLLSDRFSAERPKGSFSTLEIQRTEQGDSAMYLCASSYGLGLAIYEQYFGPGTRLTVT.

In this sample, this clonotype turned up a few times. The chain is built from TRBV20-1 and TRBJ2-1; no reliable D call. V was trimmed by 0 bases and J by 2 bases, leaving 8 bases between them. From germline, CDR1 is DFQATT and CDR2 SNEGSKA (reference sequence). The CDR3 spans 14 residues. In nucleotides, the CDR3 is TGCAGTGCTAGAGATTTAGCTACCTACAATGAGCAGTTCTTC. Its protein is CSARDLATYNEQFF.

This clonotype turned up a few times. The rearrangement joins TRBV27 to TRBJ2-7; 7 bases align to TRBD2. Trimming removed 6 bases from V and 0 bases from J; junction bases left unmatched: 5. Germline CDR1 and CDR2: MNHEY and SMNVEV (reference sequence). The CDR3 is 14 amino acids. The CDR3 reads CASRAGLLSYEQYF. CDR3 nucleotides: TGTGCCAGCAGAGCGGGACTCCTCTCCTACGAGCAGTACTTC.

There are many counts of this clonotype. This chain connects TRBV2 to TRBJ2-3; no clear D gene. Germline CDR1 is SNHLY and CDR2 is FYNNEI. The CDR3 covers 15 residues. The ends were cut back, 3 bases at V and 4 bases at J, with 14 bases in the middle. The CDR3 loop reads CASSDLVAGADTQYF. The CDR3 region has the DNA TGTGCCAGCAGTGACCTCGTTGCCGGAGCAGATACGCAGTATTTT.

This clonotype was counted between two and nine times. CDR3 DNA: TGTGCTAGTGGTTTATCAGGGAAACCCTACGAGCAGTACTTC. Its translation: CASGLSGKPYEQYF. This chain links TRBV12-5 with TRBJ2-7; maybe TRBD1 (5 bases). Germline loops: CDR1 LGHNT, CDR2 FRNRAP. The V end lost 3 bases, the J end lost 2 bases, and 11 bases lay between the germline ends. This CDR3 has 14 amino acids.

The genes are TRBV3-1 and TRBJ2-2; D ambiguous. CDR1 LGHDT and CDR2 YNNKEL come from the germline V gene (reference sequence). There are 16 residues in the CDR3. Trimming pared 7 bases from V and 3 bases from J, leaving 18 bases between. CDR3 in amino acids: CASTSYPAKHTGELFF. The CDR3 DNA is TGTGCCAGCACCAGCTACCCGGCTAAACACACCGGGGAGCTGTTTTTT.

This clonotype turned up a few times. DNA of the CDR3: TGCGCCAGCAGCCAAGATGAGGGAGTGGCAGATACGCAGTATTTT. Protein: CASSQDEGVADTQYF. V gene TRBV4-3 combines with J gene TRBJ2-3; D possibly corresponds to TRBD2 (5 bases). The V end was cut by 0 bases, the J end by 4 bases, with 11 bases between. Germline V gene sequence: CDR1 LGHNA, CDR2 YSLEER. The CDR3 is made up of 15 amino acids.

The V gene is TRBV9, the J gene TRBJ2-7; 11 positions match TRBD2. Looked up from germline, CDR1 is SGDLS and CDR2 is YYNGEE. The V segment lost 4 bases and the J segment 5 bases; nucleotides outside the gene matches: 5. The CDR3 length is 14 residues. CDR3 DNA: TGTGCCAGCAGCATAGCGGGGGGGCCTAACGAGCAGTACTTC. Translation: CASSIAGGPNEQYF. Using reference TRBV9 and TRBJ2-7 for the parts outside the CDR3, the full variable domain is DSGVTQTPKHLITATGQRVTLRCSPRSGDLSVYWYQQSLDQGLQFLIQYYNGEERAKGNILERFSAQQFPDLHSELNLSSLELGDSALYFCASSIAGGPNEQYFGPGTRLTVT.

V and J are TRBV14 and TRBJ1-6; perhaps TRBD1 as D (6 bases). The germline V and J ends were trimmed by 3 bases and 2 bases, with 11 bases remaining between them. There are 16 residues in the CDR3. CDR1 SGHDN and CDR2 FVKESK come from the germline V gene. The CDR3 here is CASSQATGAYNSPLHF. In nucleotides, the CDR3 is TGTGCCAGCAGCCAGGCGACAGGTGCCTATAATTCACCCCTCCACTTT.

This clonotype was counted only a few times. The CDR3 reads CASSQPLAGPSTDTQYF. For the CDR3, the DNA is TGTGCCAGCAGCCAACCCCTAGCGGGCCCGAGCACAGATACGCAGTATTTT. The chain uses TRBV14 and TRBJ2-3, with TRBD2 matching over 8 bases. V was pared by 2 bases and J by 0 bases, with 7 bases of the junction left unmatched. This CDR3 is built from 17 residues. Germline assignment: CDR1 SGHDN and CDR2 FVKESK.

The rearrangement links TRBV19 to TRBJ2-3; 12 bases map to TRBD1. Germline CDR1 reads LNHDA; CDR2 reads SQIVND (reference sequence). This CDR3 is 15 amino acids long. After removal of 6 bases from V and 5 bases from J, the junction contained 6 bases not matched to a gene. Written as DNA, the CDR3 is TGTGCCAGTAGCCCCGGGACAGGGGGCCTAGATACGCAGTATTTT. It specifies CASSPGTGGLDTQYF.